Listed below are T cell receptor beta chains from one sample, sequenced in a study. TCRdb ran MiXCR on the RT-PCR reads and lists one entry per CDR3 protein. The sample shows more than 600,000 distinct CDR3 sequences, 13% to 15% of them seen only once. Sequencing input: memory CD4+ T cells from blood. The receptors derive from a female donor in good health, serving as a healthy control. The CDR3 runs from the conserved cysteine through the conserved F or W.

TRBV29-1	CSGRLAGEDTQYF
TRBV6-5	CASSYWSGASSPLHF
TRBV28	CASSEIQGGYTF
TRBV25-1	CASSEYRGANNEQFF
TRBV5-1	CASSLPPLGGLHNEQFF
TRBV10-3	CAISEGVRGNTIYF
TRBV3-1	CASSQGGADSPLHF
TRBV24-1	CATSDRTGQGAHGYTF
TRBV5-1	CASSLAGSALNTEAFF
TRBV12-3/TRBV12-4	CASSTGQAVGPQHF
TRBV5-1	CASRVGNRVQETQYF
TRBV5-1	CASSLASETYNEQFF
TRBV6-1	CASRRQGAEKLFF
TRBV20-1	CSGGQGDQPQHF
TRBV12-3/TRBV12-4	CASSNMREGGDGYTF
TRBV5-6	CATTYRFGGTYYEQFF